This T cell receptor beta chain was captured by sequencing in a study of T cells in Graves' hyperthyroidism and ophthalmopathy. Amplified regions were TCR beta CDR3 sequences from RNA transcripts. HTBI primers were used for first-round RT-PCR of the TCR CDR3. Each CDR3 protein gets one entry after TCRdb re-called the multiplex PCR reads with MiXCR. The table records more than 50,000 distinct CDR3 sequences, around half of them present only once. This clonotype was seen many times. Those patients with uncontrolled infection, other autoimmune disease, pregnancy or lactation were excluded. This receptor was obtained from a woman aged 30 to 39 with Graves' ophthalmopathy. The source material was blood.

The CDR3 DNA reads TGTGCCAGCAGTGATCCCGTTCAGCCCCAGCATTTT. Protein sequence: CASSDPVQPQHF. The chain joins TRBV6-1 to TRBJ1-5, with D uncertain. Trimming took 3 bases from V and 6 from J, leaving 6 bases between them. Germline CDR1 MNHNS, CDR2 SASEGT. The CDR3 runs 12 residues.